Listed below are T cell receptor beta chains from one sample, sequenced in a study of blood T cell repertoires in COVID-19. Clones were read by immunoSEQ multiplex PCR, and TCRdb kept only the in-frame ones, dropping some. The sample yields about 300,000 clones, 70% to 85% seen once. Material for sequencing was peripheral blood. All receptors derive from a human donor with COVID-19, enrolled during active disease. The donor label of this sample is uncertain. Both conserved end residues are part of each CDR3. A D gene is named only where the DNA matches it firmly. Not every row has a clone size; where given, it reads once, few, many or a size class.

D gene: .
V gene: TRBV27
J gene: TRBJ2-7
clone size: .
CDR3 protein: CASSRIRQETYEQYF
CDR3 DNA: TGTGCCAGCAGCCGAATACGACAGGAAACCTACGAGCAGTACTTC

D gene: TRBD2
V gene: TRBV11-2
J gene: TRBJ2-7
clone size: .
CDR3 protein: CASSPPGPAGSLMQYF
CDR3 DNA: TGTGCCAGCAGCCCCCCCGGGCCAGCGGGATCACTAATGCAGTACTTC

D gene: .
V gene: TRBV12-3/TRBV12-4
J gene: TRBJ1-2
clone size: .
CDR3 protein: CASRPVIGYTF
CDR3 DNA: TGTGCCAGCCGCCCGGTTATAGGCTACACCTTC

D gene: TRBD1
V gene: TRBV30
J gene: TRBJ1-2
clone size: once
CDR3 protein: CAWSVDRGGDGYTF
CDR3 DNA: TGTGCCTGGAGTGTTGACAGGGGAGGGGATGGCTACACCTTC

D gene: TRBD1
V gene: TRBV5-1
J gene: TRBJ2-4
clone size: .
CDR3 protein: CASSLTGGADIQYF
CDR3 DNA: TGCGCCAGCAGCTTGACAGGGGGTGCGGACATTCAGTACTTC

D gene: TRBD1
V gene: TRBV5-1
J gene: TRBJ2-2
clone size: .
CDR3 protein: CASSLAGQGSAGELFF
CDR3 DNA: TGCGCCAGCAGCTTGGCGGGACAGGGAAGCGCCGGGGAGCTGTTTTTT

D gene: .
V gene: TRBV5-1
J gene: TRBJ1-6
clone size: .
CDR3 protein: CASSQFTADSHNSPLHF
CDR3 DNA: TGCGCCAGCAGTCAATTCACCGCGGACAGCCATAATTCACCCCTCCACTTT

D gene: .
V gene: TRBV2
J gene: TRBJ2-2
clone size: .
CDR3 protein: CASSPRGPNTGELFF
CDR3 DNA: TGTGCCAGCAGTCCCCGCGGGCCGAACACCGGGGAGCTGTTTTTT

D gene: .
V gene: TRBV6-5
J gene: TRBJ2-5
clone size: .
CDR3 protein: CASSPSAQETQYF
CDR3 DNA: TGTGCCAGCAGTCCTTCCGCGCAAGAGACCCAGTACTTC

D gene: .
V gene: TRBV5-4
J gene: TRBJ2-3
clone size: .
CDR3 protein: CASSLISSTDTQYF
CDR3 DNA: TGTGCCAGCAGCTTGATATCTAGCACAGATACGCAGTATTTT

D gene: TRBD1
V gene: TRBV19
J gene: TRBJ1-1
clone size: once
CDR3 protein: CASSTTGGGTEAFF
CDR3 DNA: TGTGCCAGTAGTACCACAGGGGGTGGCACTGAAGCTTTCTTT

D gene: .
V gene: TRBV28
J gene: TRBJ2-5
clone size: .
CDR3 protein: CASISQETQYF
CDR3 DNA: TGTGCCAGCATCAGCCAAGAGACCCAGTACTTC

D gene: .
V gene: TRBV12-3/TRBV12-4
J gene: TRBJ1-5
clone size: .
CDR3 protein: CASRFGELQPQHF
CDR3 DNA: TGTGCCAGCAGATTCGGTGAACTTCAGCCCCAGCATTTT

D gene: .
V gene: TRBV10-1
J gene: TRBJ1-5
clone size: .
CDR3 protein: CASREGVYSNQPQHF
CDR3 DNA: TGCGCCAGCAGGGAAGGGGTTTATAGCAATCAGCCCCAGCATTTT

D gene: TRBD2
V gene: TRBV7-6
J gene: TRBJ2-2
clone size: .
CDR3 protein: CASSFTSGTTGELFF
CDR3 DNA: TGTGCCAGCAGCTTTACTAGCGGCACCACCGGGGAGCTGTTTTTT

D gene: .
V gene: TRBV6-2/TRBV6-3
J gene: TRBJ1-1
clone size: .
CDR3 protein: CASSNLRVPTEAFF
CDR3 DNA: TGTGCCAGCAGCAACCTGAGGGTTCCCACTGAAGCTTTCTTT

D gene: TRBD2
V gene: TRBV28
J gene: TRBJ2-1
clone size: .
CDR3 protein: CASAGRGYYNEQFF
CDR3 DNA: TGTGCCAGCGCCGGGAGGGGGTACTACAATGAGCAGTTCTTC

D gene: .
V gene: TRBV27
J gene: TRBJ2-1
clone size: .
CDR3 protein: CASSLSRTDRYNEQFF
CDR3 DNA: TGTGCCAGCAGTTTATCGAGGACAGATCGTTACAATGAGCAGTTCTTC

D gene: TRBD2
V gene: TRBV9
J gene: TRBJ2-3
clone size: few
CDR3 protein: CASSVTLGRGRDTQYF
CDR3 DNA: TGTGCCAGCAGCGTAACCCTCGGGAGGGGAAGGGATACGCAGTATTTT

D gene: TRBD1
V gene: TRBV5-5
J gene: TRBJ2-1
clone size: .
CDR3 protein: CASSFRTGNNNEQFF
CDR3 DNA: TGTGCCAGCAGCTTTCGGACAGGGAACAACAATGAGCAGTTCTTC

D gene: TRBD1
V gene: TRBV5-6
J gene: TRBJ2-7
clone size: .
CDR3 protein: CASSLAPVGQGAYEQYF
CDR3 DNA: TGTGCCAGCAGCTTGGCCCCGGTTGGGCAGGGGGCGTACGAGCAGTACTTC

D gene: TRBD2
V gene: TRBV4-3
J gene: TRBJ2-7
clone size: .
CDR3 protein: CASSQGLAVLSYEQYF
CDR3 DNA: TGCGCCAGCAGCCAGGGACTAGCGGTGCTCTCCTACGAGCAGTACTTC

D gene: .
V gene: TRBV10-3
J gene: TRBJ1-1
clone size: few
CDR3 protein: CAIRGGPGDTEAFF
CDR3 DNA: TGTGCCATCAGGGGAGGGCCAGGGGACACTGAAGCTTTCTTT

D gene: .
V gene: TRBV5-1
J gene: TRBJ2-5
clone size: .
CDR3 protein: CASSFPGDQTQYF
CDR3 DNA: TGCGCCAGCAGCTTCCCGGGGGATCAGACCCAGTACTTC

D gene: TRBD2
V gene: TRBV7-2
J gene: TRBJ2-1
clone size: .
CDR3 protein: CASSILAGGSYNEQFF
CDR3 DNA: TGTGCCAGCAGCATCTTAGCGGGAGGATCCTACAATGAGCAGTTCTTC

D gene: TRBD2
V gene: TRBV29-1
J gene: TRBJ2-5
clone size: .
CDR3 protein: CSVEPGEGTQYF
CDR3 DNA: TGCAGCGTTGAACCGGGGGAGGGGACCCAGTACTTC

D gene: .
V gene: TRBV3-1/TRBV3-2
J gene: TRBJ1-2
clone size: .
CDR3 protein: CASTTQNSNYGYTF
CDR3 DNA: TGTGCCAGCACCACACAGAACTCTAACTATGGCTACACCTTC

D gene: TRBD1
V gene: TRBV27
J gene: TRBJ2-3
clone size: .
CDR3 protein: CASNRDRSPPTDTQYF
CDR3 DNA: TGTGCCAGCAATAGGGACAGGAGCCCACCCACAGATACGCAGTATTTT

D gene: .
V gene: TRBV7-2
J gene: TRBJ1-6
clone size: .
CDR3 protein: CASSLQATAYNSPLHF
CDR3 DNA: TGTGCCAGCAGCTTACAGGCGACAGCCTATAATTCACCCCTCCACTTT

D gene: .
V gene: TRBV15
J gene: TRBJ1-3
clone size: .
CDR3 protein: CATEPQGRSGNTIYF
CDR3 DNA: TGTGCCACCGAGCCACAGGGAAGATCTGGAAACACCATATATTTT

D gene: .
V gene: TRBV5-1
J gene: TRBJ2-2
clone size: .
CDR3 protein: CASSLGGANTGELFF
CDR3 DNA: TGCGCCAGCAGCTTGGGTGGAGCGAACACCGGGGAGCTGTTTTTT

D gene: TRBD1
V gene: TRBV29-1
J gene: TRBJ1-1
clone size: .
CDR3 protein: CSVEERVGQLGDTEAFF
CDR3 DNA: TGCAGCGTTGAAGAGAGGGTGGGACAGCTCGGGGACACTGAAGCTTTCTTT

D gene: .
V gene: TRBV11-1
J gene: TRBJ1-2
clone size: .
CDR3 protein: CASSFPKTTANYGYTF
CDR3 DNA: TGTGCCAGCAGCTTCCCTAAAACGACAGCTAACTATGGCTACACCTTC

D gene: TRBD2
V gene: TRBV28
J gene: TRBJ2-7
clone size: .
CDR3 protein: CASSDLAGGTYEQYF
CDR3 DNA: TGTGCCAGCAGTGACTTAGCGGGAGGGACCTACGAGCAGTACTTC

D gene: TRBD1
V gene: TRBV6-5
J gene: TRBJ1-1
clone size: once
CDR3 protein: CASSYSIGGYTEAFF
CDR3 DNA: TGTGCCAGCAGTTACTCGATAGGGGGCTACACTGAAGCTTTCTTT

D gene: .
V gene: TRBV28
J gene: TRBJ2-2
clone size: .
CDR3 protein: CASSLNRQGFTGELFF
CDR3 DNA: TGTGCCAGCAGTTTAAATCGGCAGGGATTCACCGGGGAGCTGTTTTTT

D gene: .
V gene: TRBV3-1/TRBV3-2
J gene: TRBJ2-3
clone size: .
CDR3 protein: CASSQWGVEKDYLRPSSTDTQYF
CDR3 DNA: TGTGCCAGCAGCCAATGGGGAGTCGAAAAGGATTATCTCCGGCCCTCTAGCACAGATACGCAGTATTTT

D gene: .
V gene: TRBV18
J gene: TRBJ2-1
clone size: .
CDR3 protein: CASSPQRGNEQFF
CDR3 DNA: TGTGCCAGCTCACCACAACGAGGGAATGAGCAGTTCTTC

D gene: TRBD2
V gene: TRBV5-1
J gene: TRBJ2-1
clone size: .
CDR3 protein: CASSLGQRDGNNEQFF
CDR3 DNA: TGCGCCAGCAGCTTAGGGCAGCGGGACGGGAACAATGAGCAGTTCTTC

D gene: TRBD1
V gene: TRBV18
J gene: TRBJ2-2
clone size: few
CDR3 protein: CASSQGQGMAGELFF
CDR3 DNA: TGTGCCAGCTCACAAGGACAGGGAATGGCCGGGGAGCTGTTTTTT

D gene: TRBD2
V gene: TRBV10-1
J gene: TRBJ2-5
clone size: .
CDR3 protein: CASSTRTSGRAGETQYF
CDR3 DNA: TGCGCCAGCAGTACCCGGACTAGCGGGAGGGCCGGGGAGACCCAGTACTTC

D gene: TRBD1
V gene: TRBV7-7
J gene: TRBJ2-2
clone size: .
CDR3 protein: CASSSARGFGELFF
CDR3 DNA: TGTGCTAGCAGCTCGGCCAGGGGGTTCGGGGAGCTGTTTTTT